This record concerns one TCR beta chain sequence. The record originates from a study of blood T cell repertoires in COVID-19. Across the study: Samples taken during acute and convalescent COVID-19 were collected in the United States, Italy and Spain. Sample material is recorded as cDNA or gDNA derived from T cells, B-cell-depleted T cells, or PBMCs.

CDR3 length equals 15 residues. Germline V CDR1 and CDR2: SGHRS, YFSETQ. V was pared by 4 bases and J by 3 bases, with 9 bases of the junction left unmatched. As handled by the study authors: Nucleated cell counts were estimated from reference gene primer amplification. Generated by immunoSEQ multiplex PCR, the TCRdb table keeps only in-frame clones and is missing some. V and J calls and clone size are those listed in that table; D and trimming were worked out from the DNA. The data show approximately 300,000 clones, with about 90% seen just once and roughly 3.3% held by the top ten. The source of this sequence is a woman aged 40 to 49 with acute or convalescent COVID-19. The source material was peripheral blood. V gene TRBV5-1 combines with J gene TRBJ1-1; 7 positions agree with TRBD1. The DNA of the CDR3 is TGCGCCAGCAGCGACCTTGGACAGGAGGACACTGAAGCTTTCTTT. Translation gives CASSDLGQEDTEAFF. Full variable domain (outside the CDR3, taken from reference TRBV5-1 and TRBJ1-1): KAGVTQTPRYLIKTRGQQVTLSCSPISGHRSVSWYQQTPGQGLQFLFEYFSETQRNKGNFPGRFSGRQFSNSRSEMNVSTLELGDSALYLCASSDLGQEDTEAFFGQGTRLTVV.